This TCR beta chain was recovered during a study of T cell responses to AZD1222 COVID-19 vaccine. Overall study findings and caveats: Repertoires were collected only later (after the peak T cell response had occurred). Reports say nearly half of spike-specific TCRs go after unmutated variant regions.

To note about this clone: Its antigen is still unknown.

J gave up 7 bases and V 1 base, and 2 bases lay outside the gene matches. The CDR3 spans 14 residues. The germline gives CDR1 SGHVS, CDR2 FQNEAQ. The repertoire was sequenced with immunoSEQ multiplex PCR; TCRdb's copy has only in-frame clones and lacks some. The sample holds approximately 130,000 clones, roughly 88% seen once. This chain links TRBV7-8 with TRBJ2-3, with TRBD2 matching over 10 bases. The clonotype originates from an adult who received the AZD1222 COVID-19 vaccine. Here the sequenced sample was peripheral blood, taken 28 days after the second AZD1222 dose. CDR3 sequence: CASSLGSGGNTQYF. CDR3 DNA sequence: TGTGCCAGCAGCTTAGGTAGCGGGGGGAATACGCAGTATTTT.